These 19 T cell receptor beta chains came from one sample sequenced in a study of blood T cells in healthy people across ages. A sample-barcoded 5' primer and a J-beta primer mix were used in a second PCR of about 6 to 12 cycles. TCRdb ran MiXCR on the 5' RACE reads and lists one entry per CDR3 protein. The sample holds hundreds of thousands of distinct CDR3 sequences, over 40% seen once. Sequencing input: blood. The receptors were gathered from a man older than 75 in good health.

There are a few counts of this clonotype. This sequence joins TRBV11-3 and TRBJ2-3, with D uncertain. This CDR3 region has 15 residues. Germline CDR1 reads SGHNT; CDR2 reads YENEEA. The germline V and J ends were trimmed by 5 bases and 2 bases, with 14 bases remaining between them. The CDR3 loop is CASSQSLVVTDTQYF. CDR3 in DNA: TGTGCCAGCAGCCAATCCCTGGTAGTCACAGATACGCAGTATTTT.

The table lists this clonotype with many counts. This chain joins TRBV27 and TRBJ2-3, with 12 bases aligning to TRBD2. With 3 bases clipped from V and 5 bases from J, the junction kept 6 bases outside the gene matches. The CDR3 is 16 residues long. Germline V gene sequence: CDR1 MNHEY, CDR2 SMNVEV (reference sequence). CDR3 amino acids: CASSFRLAGEGDTQYF. CDR3 DNA: TGTGCCAGCAGTTTCCGACTAGCGGGAGAGGGAGATACGCAGTATTTT.

The CDR3 DNA reads as TGTGCCAGCAGTTTTATCCCCGACAGGTTTCAGAACACTGAAGCTTTCTTT. Translated, it gives CASSFIPDRFQNTEAFF. The chain is built from TRBV6-5 and TRBJ1-1; a weak D match, TRBD1 (6 bases). This CDR3 has 17 residues. Trimming pared 4 bases from V and 1 base from J, leaving 19 bases between. In germline, CDR1 is MNHEY, CDR2 SVGAGI.

The rearrangement uses TRBV20-1 and TRBJ1-2; the D is unclear. With 1 base removed from V and 2 bases from J, the gap between germline ends came to 11 bases. The CDR3 loop spans 14 amino acids. Germline V CDR1 and CDR2: DFQATT, SNEGSKA (reference sequence). The CDR3 sequence: CSARGGRRNYGYTF. CDR3 nucleotides: TGCAGTGCTAGAGGTGGTCGGAGGAACTATGGCTACACCTTC.

The chain employs TRBV6-2 or TRBV6-3 and TRBJ2-3, with 14 bases fitting TRBD2. With 6 bases clipped from V and 3 bases from J, the junction kept 14 bases outside the gene matches. Germline values: CDR1 MNHEY, CDR2 SVGEGT. This CDR3 spans 19 amino acids. CDR3 nucleotide sequence: TGTGCCAGCAGCAGAAGTGGGACTAGCGGGGGAGCTCGTACAGATACGCAGTATTTT. Its translation: CASSRSGTSGGARTDTQYF.

Only one count was recorded for this clonotype. The V and J genes are TRBV28 and TRBJ2-7, with D uncertain. This CDR3 contains 15 residues. Germline CDR1 and CDR2: MDHEN and SYDVKM. Trimming removed 6 bases at V and 0 bases at J, with 15 bases between. CDR3 loop: CASSHLPGNSYEQYF. The CDR3 region has the DNA TGTGCCAGCAGCCATCTACCCGGAAACTCCTACGAGCAGTACTTC. Looking up the rest from reference TRBV28 and TRBJ2-7 gives the full variable domain: DVKVTQSSRYLVKRTGEKVFLECVQDMDHENMFWYRQDPGLGLRLIYFSYDVKMKEKGDIPEGYSVSREKKERFSLILESASTNQTSMYLCASSHLPGNSYEQYFGPGTRLTVT.

With respect to this clonotype: A much larger clonotype is one base distant, so this may be a read error. The chain uses TRBV29-1 and TRBJ2-5, with D tentatively TRBD2 (6 bases). CDR3 length: 12 residues. Germline assignment: CDR1 SQVTM and CDR2 ANQGSEA. V lost 7 bases and J lost 5, with 14 bases in between. CDR3: CSGRVPLETQYF. CDR3 DNA sequence: TGCAGCGGGAGGGTTCCTCTGGAGACCCAGTACTTC.

This clonotype was seen more than once but under ten times. The chain employs TRBV5-1 and TRBJ2-1; weak D call: TRBD2 (7 bases). Per the germline V gene, CDR1 is SGHRS and CDR2 is YFSETQ. V lost 6 bases and J lost 6, with 25 bases in between. The CDR3 length is 17 residues. As DNA, the CDR3 is TGCGCCAGCAATCCGGACGCGGGGGCTAGCGTGGGCAATGAGCAGTTCTTC. Its protein product is CASNPDAGASVGNEQFF.

This clonotype has at least ten counts. The chain uses TRBV6-2 or TRBV6-3 and TRBJ2-3; 8 bases align to TRBD2. The CDR3 contains 16 residues. V lost 2 bases, J lost 0 bases, and 4 bases stayed unmatched. The germline CDR1 and CDR2 sequences are MNHEY and SVGEGT. DNA of the CDR3: TGTGCCAGCAGTTACCTACTAGCGGAAAGCACAGATACGCAGTATTTT. Amino acids: CASSYLLAESTDTQYF.

As concerns this clonotype: A much larger clone lies a single base off, so this may be a read error. The gene calls are TRBV6-2 or TRBV6-3 and TRBJ2-5; no clear D. The CDR3 consists of 11 residues. The V and J ends lost 8 bases and 5 bases respectively, with 9 bases between them. Germline-derived CDR1 and CDR2 are MNHEY and SVGEGT. The chain's CDR3 is CASALLETQYF. CDR3 bases: TGTGCCAGCGCCCTGTTGGAGACCCAGTACTTC.

This clonotype was detected only a few times. The chain carries TRBV2 and TRBJ2-7; a weak D match, TRBD1 (6 bases). The length of the CDR3 is 12 residues. V lost 6 bases, J lost 5 bases, and 11 bases lay in between. Germline assignment: CDR1 SNHLY and CDR2 FYNNEI. The CDR3 DNA follows: TGTGCCAGCAGAAGCGACAGGCACGAGCAGTACTTC. This encodes CASRSDRHEQYF.

Many counts were recorded for this clonotype. The V gene is TRBV29-1, the J gene TRBJ1-6, with no clear D. Germline CDR1 is SQVTM and CDR2 is ANQGSEA. The CDR3 is made up of 13 amino acids. V lost 0 bases and J 13 bases, leaving 13 bases between the germline ends. CDR3 in DNA: TGCAGCGTTGAAGACGGAGAGGCTTCCCCCCTCCACTTT. Translated: CSVEDGEASPLHF.

J is TRBJ2-7 and V is TRBV7-2; a weak D match, TRBD2 (5 bases). The germline V gene encodes CDR1 SGHTA and CDR2 FQGNSA. Between the trimmed V and J ends, which lost 5 bases and 3 bases, there was a span of 14 bases. There are 14 residues in the CDR3. The DNA of the CDR3 is TGTGCCAGCAGCCCCCCTGACTACGACTACGAGCAGTACTTC. The encoded protein is CASSPPDYDYEQYF.

The chain carries TRBV11-2 and TRBJ2-2; the D is unclear. The CDR3 runs 14 residues. Trimming cost V 1 base and J 0 bases, with 3 bases left between them. CDR1 is SGHAT and CDR2 is FQNNGV in the germline V gene. This CDR3 reads CASSLAPNTGELFF. The CDR3 DNA is TGTGCCAGCAGCTTAGCCCCGAACACCGGGGAGCTGTTTTTT.

This clonotype is a singleton in its sample. V and J are TRBV9 and TRBJ1-5; D unresolved. Germline-derived CDR1 and CDR2 are SGDLS and YYNGEE. CDR3 length: 13 amino acids. Trimming removed 0 bases from V and 4 bases from J, with 5 bases in between. In nucleotides, the CDR3 is TGTGCCAGCAGCGTAGAGATGAATCAGCCCCAGCATTTT. This translates into CASSVEMNQPQHF.

CDR3 nucleotides: TGTGCCAGCAGCCAAGCTCTGCGAGGGGACACTGAAGCTTTCTTT. Its protein product is CASSQALRGDTEAFF. The chain is built from TRBV4-2 and TRBJ1-1, with D maybe TRBD1 (5 bases). CDR1 and CDR2 (germline): LGHNA, YNFKEQ. The CDR3 has 15 residues. V shed 1 base and J shed 3 bases, with 12 bases lying between them.

J is TRBJ1-1 and V is TRBV10-3; tentative D call: TRBD1 (5 bases). The V end was cut by 5 bases, the J end by 4 bases, with 14 bases between. The CDR3 totals 14 residues. The germline CDR1 and CDR2 sequences are ENHRY and SYGVKD. In DNA form, the CDR3 reads TGTGCCATCAGTACCGGACGGGGGAGCACTGAAGCTTTCTTT. Its protein product is CAISTGRGSTEAFF.

V usage is TRBV20-1 and J usage is TRBJ1-6, with a tentative D call TRBD1 (5 bases). In germline, CDR1 is DFQATT, CDR2 SNEGSKA (reference sequence). The V gene lost 6 bases and the J gene lost 5 bases, with 14 bases spanning the gap. The CDR3 consists of 14 residues. Here the CDR3 reads CSAPDRRNNSPLHF. CDR3 nucleotide sequence: TGCAGTGCACCAGACAGACGTAATAATTCACCCCTCCACTTT.

The chain has TRBV5-1 and TRBJ2-3; D remains unclear. The germline CDR1 and CDR2 sequences are SGHRS and YFSETQ. There are 15 residues in the CDR3. Between the trimmed V and J ends, which lost 0 bases and 2 bases, there was a span of 10 bases. In DNA, the CDR3 is TGCGCCAGCAGCTTGGCGGACCGATCCACAGATACGCAGTATTTT. This gives the protein CASSLADRSTDTQYF.